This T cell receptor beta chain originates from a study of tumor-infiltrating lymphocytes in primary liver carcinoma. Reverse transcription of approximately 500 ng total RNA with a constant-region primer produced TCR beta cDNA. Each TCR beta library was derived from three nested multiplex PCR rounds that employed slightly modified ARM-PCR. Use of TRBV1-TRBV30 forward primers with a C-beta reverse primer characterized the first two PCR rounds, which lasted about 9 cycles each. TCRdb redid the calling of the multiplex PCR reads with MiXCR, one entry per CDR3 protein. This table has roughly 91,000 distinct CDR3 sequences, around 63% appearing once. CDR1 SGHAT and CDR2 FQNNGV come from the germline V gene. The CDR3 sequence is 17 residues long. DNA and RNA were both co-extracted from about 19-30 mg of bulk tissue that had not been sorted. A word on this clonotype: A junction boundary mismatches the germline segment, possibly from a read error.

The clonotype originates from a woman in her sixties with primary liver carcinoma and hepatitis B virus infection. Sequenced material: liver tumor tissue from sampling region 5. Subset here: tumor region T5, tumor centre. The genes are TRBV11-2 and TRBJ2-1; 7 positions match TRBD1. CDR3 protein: CASSLRPGQRFYNKQFF. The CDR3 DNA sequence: TGTGCCAGCAGTTTACGACCGGGACAGAGATTTTACAATAAGCAGTTCTTC. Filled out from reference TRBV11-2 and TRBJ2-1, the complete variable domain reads EAGVAQSPRYKIIEKRQSVAFWCNPISGHATLYWYQQILGQGPKLLIQFQNNGVVDDSQLPKDRFSAERLKGVDSTLKIQPAKLEDSAVYLCASSLRPGQRFYNKQFFGPGTRLTVL.